A single sample gave rise to the 8 T cell receptor beta chains below, sequenced in a study of PD-1 blockade in classical Hodgkin lymphoma. Following autologous stem cell transplantation, relapse occurred in every patient, and exposure to brentuximab vedotin varied. Sequenced by immunoSEQ multiplex PCR; TCRdb stores in-frame clones only, minus some. The table has under 95,000 clones, under 95% seen once. The sequencing here drew on peripheral blood mononuclear cells (PBMCs), taken at baseline. The origin of the receptors is a human donor with classical Hodgkin lymphoma.

This sequence joins TRBV9 and TRBJ2-2; weak D call: TRBD1 (5 bases). V was clipped by 0 bases and J by 3 bases, with 6 bases between them. The germline gives CDR1 SGDLS, CDR2 YYNGEE. The CDR3 is 14 amino acids. CDR3 sequence: CASSVETDTGELFF. The DNA of the CDR3 is TGTGCCAGCAGCGTAGAGACAGACACCGGGGAGCTGTTTTTT.

This sequence joins TRBV27 and TRBJ2-5, with D maybe TRBD1 (6 bases). The better agreement between TRBJ2-7 and the DNA end casts doubt on the J call. Germline values: CDR1 MNHEY, CDR2 SMNVEV (reference sequence). The CDR3 has 14 residues. CDR3: CASSSRGDNYEQYF. CDR3 nucleotide sequence: TGTGCCAGCAGTTCTCGAGGGGACAACTACGAGCAGTACTTC.

This clone was picked up one time. Written as DNA, the CDR3 is TGTGCCAGCGGAATACAACAAGGGACAGATGTAAACATTCAGTACTTC. This translates into CASGIQQGTDVNIQYF. The J gene is TRBJ2-4, the V gene TRBV28; 7 nucleotides line up with TRBD1. V shed 8 bases, J shed 6 bases, and the junction held 16 bases outside the gene matches. CDR1 MDHEN and CDR2 SYDVKM come from the germline V gene. The CDR3 length is 16 residues.

The CDR3 reads CASSLLAGLYEQYF. CDR3 in DNA: TGTGCCAGCAGCTTACTAGCGGGACTCTACGAGCAGTACTTC. The rearrangement uses TRBV7-3 and TRBJ2-7, with 9 bases fitting TRBD2. V lost 2 bases to trimming and J lost 3 bases; unmatched junction nucleotides: 2. Germline CDR1 is SGHTA and CDR2 is FQGTGA. The CDR3 runs to 14 residues.

The chain uses TRBV6-1 and TRBJ1-5; perhaps TRBD1 as D (6 bases). V was trimmed by 7 bases and J by 2 bases, leaving 15 bases between them. Looked up from germline, CDR1 is MNHNS and CDR2 is SASEGT. This CDR3 comprises 15 residues. The DNA of the CDR3 is TGTGCCAGCACTCTACAGGGACCTGGCAATCAGCCCCAGCATTTT. It specifies CASTLQGPGNQPQHF.

The V call is TRBV7-6, the J call TRBJ2-7, with D maybe TRBD2 (5 bases). The CDR3 has 14 amino acids. V lost 4 bases, J lost 3 bases, and 13 bases lay in between. The germline CDR1 and CDR2 sequences are SGHVS and FNYEAQ. The CDR3 sequence is CASSSASRYYEQYF. The CDR3 region has the DNA TGTGCCAGCAGCTCTGCTAGCAGATACTACGAGCAGTACTTC.

The chain's CDR3 is CASSELGANYGYTF. In DNA, the CDR3 is TGTGCCAGCAGTGAACTAGGAGCTAACTATGGCTACACCTTC. The V gene is TRBV6-1, the J gene TRBJ1-2; D is unclear. CDR3 size: 14 residues. Germline V CDR1 and CDR2: MNHNS, SASEGT. The V end was cut by 2 bases, the J end by 0 bases, with 7 bases between.

The chain combines TRBV30 with TRBJ1-3; the D gene is possibly TRBD1 (5 bases). CDR1 is GTSNPN and CDR2 is SVGIG in the germline V gene (reference sequence). The ends were cut back, 5 bases at V and 9 bases at J, with 23 bases in the middle. The CDR3 spans 15 residues. The CDR3 DNA reads as TGTGCCTGGGAAGGCGGGAACCCATGGGACGGCACCATATATTTT. Translating gives CAWEGGNPWDGTIYF.